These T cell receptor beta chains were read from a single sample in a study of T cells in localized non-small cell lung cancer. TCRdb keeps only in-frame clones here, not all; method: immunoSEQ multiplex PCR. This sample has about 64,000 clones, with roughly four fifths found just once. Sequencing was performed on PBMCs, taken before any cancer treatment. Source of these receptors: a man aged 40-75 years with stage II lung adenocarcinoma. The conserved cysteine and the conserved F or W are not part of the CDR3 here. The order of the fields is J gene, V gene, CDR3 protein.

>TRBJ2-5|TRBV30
AWSVETGETQY
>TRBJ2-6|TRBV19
ASSTTSSGANVLT
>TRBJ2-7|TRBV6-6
ATRATSGNYEQY
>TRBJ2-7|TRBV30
AWSAASGPYEQY
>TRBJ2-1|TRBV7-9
ASSSRAANEQF
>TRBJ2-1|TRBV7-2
ASSLSRVRNEQF
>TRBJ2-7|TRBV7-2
ASSSGFSGIAYEQY
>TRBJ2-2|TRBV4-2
ASSQAPAGTRTGTGELF
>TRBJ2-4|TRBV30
AWSGGSKNIQY
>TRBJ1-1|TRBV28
ASSPPDSYTEAF
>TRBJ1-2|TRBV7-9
ASLGLTTYGYT
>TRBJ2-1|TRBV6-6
ASSSPGLRGNEQF
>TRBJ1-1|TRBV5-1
ASRRETEAF
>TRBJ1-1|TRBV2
ASSEGRGLTEAF
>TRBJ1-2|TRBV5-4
ASSSTGVYGYT
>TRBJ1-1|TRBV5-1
ASSARGDTEAF
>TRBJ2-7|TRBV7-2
ASSTIRYEQY
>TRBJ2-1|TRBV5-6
ASSLDSSYNEQF
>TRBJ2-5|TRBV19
ASSTQVPETQY
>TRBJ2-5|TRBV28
ASSLPRTGSETQY
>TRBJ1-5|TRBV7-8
ASSHTPGNRGRGRNQPQH
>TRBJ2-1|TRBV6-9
ASSYSGSDEQF
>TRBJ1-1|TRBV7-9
ASRPPSGGNTEAF
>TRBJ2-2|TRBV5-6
ASSLLDGSTGELF
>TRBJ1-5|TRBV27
ASSLLGKEPQH
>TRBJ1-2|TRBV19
ASSSLRGGSDYGYT
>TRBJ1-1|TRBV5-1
ASSLGGISNTEAF
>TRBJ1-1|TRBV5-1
ASSFSTARNTEAF
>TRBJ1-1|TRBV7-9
ASSFSGVNTEAF
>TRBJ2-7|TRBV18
ASSPPGQAYEQY
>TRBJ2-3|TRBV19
ASTGQGMKQY
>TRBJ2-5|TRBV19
ASSDPGQKETQY
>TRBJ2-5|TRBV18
ASSPAQETQY
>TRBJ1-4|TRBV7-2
ASSLRGLANEKLF
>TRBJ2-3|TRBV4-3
ASSQVGSTDTQY
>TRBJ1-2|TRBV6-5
ASTSMDRPNYGYT
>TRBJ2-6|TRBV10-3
AISDSDSTGANVLT
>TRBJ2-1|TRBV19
ASSIRRGEQF
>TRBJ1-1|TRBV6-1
AGQGNTEAF
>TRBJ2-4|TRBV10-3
AIRGQRDIQY
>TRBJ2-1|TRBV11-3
ASSSGAHNEQF
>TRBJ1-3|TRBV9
ASSGGQLAGNTIY
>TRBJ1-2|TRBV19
ASSIRGGYT
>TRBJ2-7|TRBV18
ASTHSETYEQY
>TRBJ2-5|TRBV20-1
SARKETQY